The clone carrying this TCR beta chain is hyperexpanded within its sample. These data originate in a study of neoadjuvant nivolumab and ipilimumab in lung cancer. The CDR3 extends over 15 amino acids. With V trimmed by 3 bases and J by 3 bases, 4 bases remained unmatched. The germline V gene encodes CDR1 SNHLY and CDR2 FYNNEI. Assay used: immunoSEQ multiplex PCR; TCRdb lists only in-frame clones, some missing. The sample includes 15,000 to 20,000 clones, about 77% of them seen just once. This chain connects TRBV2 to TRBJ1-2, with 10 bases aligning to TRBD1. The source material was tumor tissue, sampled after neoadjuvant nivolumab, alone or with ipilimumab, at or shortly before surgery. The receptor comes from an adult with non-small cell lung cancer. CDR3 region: CASSDGQGGDYGYTF. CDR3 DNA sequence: TGTGCCAGCAGTGATGGACAGGGGGGCGACTATGGCTACACCTTC. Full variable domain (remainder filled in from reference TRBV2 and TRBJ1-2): EPEVTQTPSHQVTQMGQEVILRCVPISNHLYFYWYRQILGQKVEFLVSFYNNEISEKSEIFDDQFSVERPDGSNFTLKIRSTKLEDSAMYFCASSDGQGGDYGYTFGSGTRLTVV.